A selection of T cell receptor beta chains follows, all from one sample in a study of T cell responses to AZD1222 COVID-19 vaccine. Assay: immunoSEQ multiplex PCR; the TCRdb copy retains only in-frame clones and omits some. The data hold about 85,000 clones, with 80% to 90% observed a single time. The sample consisted of peripheral blood, taken on day 0 of AZD1222 vaccination. The source is an adult in good health. Each CDR3 is given without its conserved first and last residue. Each record gives: J gene, V gene, CDR3 protein.

>TRBJ2-7|TRBV7-2
ASSQGGERIEQY
>TRBJ2-5|TRBV5-8
ASSVGGAETQY
>TRBJ1-5|TRBV2
ASSDGGFGNQPQH
>TRBJ2-1|TRBV10-2
ASSEWDEQF
>TRBJ2-6|TRBV28
ASSFIAGANVLT
>TRBJ1-2|TRBV7-9
ASSQLRPGRRSGT
>TRBJ2-5|TRBV7-8
ASNFRDRVLETQY
>TRBJ1-2|TRBV19
ASSIVGGAVGYT
>TRBJ1-1|TRBV28
ATSEGTGTNTEAF
>TRBJ1-4|TRBV5-1
ASSLQGQANEKLF
>TRBJ1-5|TRBV19
ASSWAESNQPQH
>TRBJ1-5|TRBV18
ASSPRVPSGDNQPQH
>TRBJ2-1|TRBV2
ASEKGNEQF
>TRBJ1-4|TRBV19
ASSIDLETTNEKLF
>TRBJ2-1|TRBV5-8
ASTIFRGQGAREPSDEQF
>TRBJ2-5|TRBV24-1
ATSPGLEGTQY
>TRBJ2-4|TRBV28
ASSPPGGIAKNIQY
>TRBJ2-7|TRBV19
ASSMRQGSDEQY
>TRBJ2-2|TRBV2
ASSVSQGNTGELF
>TRBJ2-1|TRBV5-6
ASSLEGTVLYNEQF
>TRBJ2-6|TRBV10-2
ASRDSSGANVLT
>TRBJ2-1|TRBV11-3
ASSPGTGNYNEQF
>TRBJ2-5|TRBV28
ASSSLAGAGAQY
>TRBJ1-1|TRBV6-5
ASSGQGGEAF
>TRBJ1-2|TRBV5-1
ASSLGQGVRGYGYT
>TRBJ1-3|TRBV9
ASSVVGAAGNTIY
>TRBJ1-5|TRBV6-2/TRBV6-3
ASSLGTENQPQH
>TRBJ2-7|TRBV18
ASSRDRGSYEQY
>TRBJ1-5|TRBV19
ASSRGQLNQPQH
>TRBJ1-1|TRBV7-2
ASSFTGGLETEAF
>TRBJ2-3|TRBV28
ASSTVTDTQY
>TRBJ1-2|TRBV29-1
SVDPESGGTYGYT
>TRBJ2-7|TRBV5-4
ASSLVTGREQEQY
>TRBJ1-2|TRBV5-1
ASSRNSDRSRVGYGYT
>TRBJ1-6|TRBV9
ASSPFGTGRSPLH
>TRBJ1-1|TRBV28
ASSPIDRVNTEAF
>TRBJ2-1|TRBV15
ATSRPYRGADNEQF
>TRBJ1-4|TRBV28
ASSERGEKLF
>TRBJ1-5|TRBV19
ASSREQSNQPQH
>TRBJ2-7|TRBV7-9
ASSFSGTEYYEQY
>TRBJ2-5|TRBV19
DSIKYSEETQY
>TRBJ1-6|TRBV5-1
ASSLDGQGTGTGTLH
>TRBJ1-5|TRBV4-1
ASSDQGLGTHNQPQH